What follows are 10 T cell receptor beta chains derived from one specimen sequenced in a study of T cell repertoires in cytomegalovirus infection. These receptors have no known antigen. TCRdb independently ran MiXCR on the reads; one entry per CDR3 protein. Of 65,000 to 85,000 distinct CDR3 sequences listed, approximately 30% are singletons. The sequences come from CD8+ T cells from cultured PBMCs, collected from culture after CMV antigen stimulation. The receptors here all came from a human donor in good health (CMV status not recorded). Some clones in this sample may be carry-over from other donors' samples.

The rearrangement joins TRBV6-1 to TRBJ1-2; maybe TRBD1 (5 bases). The germline V gene has CDR1 MNHNS and CDR2 SASEGT. V gave up 1 base and J gave up 2 bases, with 11 bases separating them. The CDR3 spans 15 residues. In DNA form, the CDR3 reads TGTGCCAGCAGTGAAGTGACAGCTGCAAACTATGGCTACACCTTC. Amino acids: CASSEVTAANYGYTF.

This clonotype has only a few counts. This chain uses TRBV7-4 with TRBJ1-4; D is possibly TRBD1 (5 bases). Germline CDR1 and CDR2: SGHVT and SQSDAQ. Trimming shortened V by 1 base and J by 9 bases, and 21 bases separated the two germline ends. This CDR3 contains 17 residues. CDR3: CASSLVELQGGSKKLFF. The CDR3 DNA follows: TGTGCCAGCAGCTTAGTGGAACTTCAGGGTGGGTCTAAAAAACTGTTTTTT.

V and J are TRBV20-1 and TRBJ2-7; D is unclear. The V end lost 2 bases, the J end lost 2 bases, and 10 bases lay between the germline ends. The CDR3 length is 13 residues. The V gene's germline CDR1 is DFQATT and CDR2 SNEGSKA (reference sequence). Here the CDR3 reads CSARRTETYEQYF. The DNA for the CDR3 is TGCAGTGCTAGAAGGACGGAAACCTACGAGCAGTACTTC.

The V and J genes are TRBV11-2 and TRBJ2-5; 10 bases agree with TRBD2. CDR1 and CDR2 (germline): SGHAT, FQNNGV. V was clipped by 5 bases and J by 0 bases; unmatched bases: 6. The CDR3 is made up of 16 amino acids. The CDR3 bases are TGTGCCAGCAGCGAGGGACTAGCGCCGAACCAAGAGACCCAGTACTTC. This gives the protein CASSEGLAPNQETQYF.

Notes on this clonotype: This may come from a read error, since a much larger clone is one base off. The chain couples TRBV5-5 to TRBJ1-6; D perhaps matches TRBD1 (6 bases). Germline V CDR1 and CDR2: SGHKS, YYEKEE (reference sequence). This CDR3 is built from 16 residues. In nucleotides, the CDR3 is TGTGCCAGCAACTTGGCCACAGGGAGAGGTAATTCACCCCTCCACTTT. Translation gives CASNLATGRGNSPLHF.

This clonotype appeared a few times. The DNA for the CDR3 is TGTGCCTGGAGCCTAGGGGGGTATGAGCAGTTCTTC. Protein product: CAWSLGGYEQFF. This sequence joins TRBV30 and TRBJ2-1; tentatively, D is TRBD1 or TRBD2 (6 bases each). This CDR3 has 12 amino acids. The V gene's germline CDR1 is GTSNPN and CDR2 SVGIG (reference sequence). V lost 3 bases, J lost 8 bases, and 11 bases lay in between.

This clonotype occurred a few times. The chain links TRBV2 to TRBJ2-2; 11 bases align to TRBD2. The length of the CDR3 is 16 residues. In germline, CDR1 is SNHLY, CDR2 FYNNEI. The V and J ends lost 5 bases and 5 bases, in that order; junction bases with no gene match: 7. CDR3 sequence: CASSKLAGVRTGELFF. In DNA form, the CDR3 reads TGTGCCAGCAGTAAACTAGCGGGAGTACGAACCGGGGAGCTGTTTTTT.

This clonotype was observed a few times. This chain links TRBV4-1 with TRBJ2-5; D not resolved. Looked up from germline, CDR1 is MGHRA and CDR2 is YSYEKL. V was trimmed by 0 bases and J by 1 base, leaving 9 bases between them. There are 15 residues in the CDR3. The CDR3 loop is CASSQDMGSQETQYF. The CDR3 nucleotides are TGCGCCAGCAGCCAAGATATGGGTTCCCAAGAGACCCAGTACTTC.

The rearrangement links TRBV7-2 to TRBJ1-1; D may be TRBD1 (6 bases). Germline V gene sequence: CDR1 SGHTA, CDR2 FQGNSA. V dropped 1 base and J dropped 5 bases, with 23 bases sitting between them. The CDR3 contains 18 residues. The CDR3 bases are TGTGCCAGCAGCTTAGATCAGGACCGGGACACCGGTTGGACTGAAGCTTTCTTT. As protein: CASSLDQDRDTGWTEAFF.

This clonotype was detected only a few times. The J gene is TRBJ1-4, the V gene TRBV28, with D hard to call. Between the trimmed V and J ends, which lost 1 base and 2 bases, there was a span of 14 bases. The CDR3 consists of 17 residues. CDR1 is MDHEN and CDR2 is SYDVKM in the germline V gene. The CDR3 protein is CASSLFAARGTNEKLFF. DNA for the CDR3: TGTGCCAGCAGTTTATTCGCCGCCCGGGGTACTAATGAAAAACTGTTTTTT. The variable domain in full, with the rest retrieved from reference TRBV28 and TRBJ1-4, is DVKVTQSSRYLVKRTGEKVFLECVQDMDHENMFWYRQDPGLGLRLIYFSYDVKMKEKGDIPEGYSVSREKKERFSLILESASTNQTSMYLCASSLFAARGTNEKLFFGSGTQLSVL.